The next 3 T cell receptor beta chains were all read from a single sample in a study of cytomegalovirus exposure and HLA in healthy donors. The primer mix had 60 Vbeta and 13 Jbeta primers. Sequencing was performed with immunoSEQ multiplex PCR; in TCRdb, only in-frame clones are kept and a portion is missing. The sample has around 190,000 clones; 9.5% are singletons. Source material: PBMCs. These receptors came from a woman aged 30 to 39 in good health and CMV-seropositive.

This clone was found a few times. The chain recombines TRBV4-2 with TRBJ2-1, with TRBD2 matching 7 bases. J was trimmed by 8 bases and V by 2 bases; bases with no gene match: 15. The CDR3 length is 17 residues. Looked up from germline, CDR1 is LGHNA and CDR2 is YNFKEQ. CDR3 region: CASSQFLADPPGDEQFF. CDR3 DNA sequence: TGTGCCAGCAGCCAATTTCTAGCGGACCCACCCGGGGATGAGCAGTTCTTC.

The V and J genes are TRBV30 and TRBJ1-3; unclear D gene. Per germline, CDR1 GTSNPN and CDR2 SVGIG (reference sequence). The CDR3 has 13 residues. Between the trimmed V and J ends, which lost 7 bases and 4 bases, there was a span of 14 bases. The CDR3 loop is CALDSLSGNTIYF. The DNA of the CDR3 is TGTGCCTTAGACTCTTTATCCGGAAACACCATATATTTT.

J is TRBJ1-2 and V is TRBV6-5; 10 nucleotides align to TRBD1. V lost 4 bases and J lost 5; bases outside the gene matches: 7. CDR3 length: 15 amino acids. Germline CDR1 and CDR2: MNHEY and SVGAGI. The CDR3 loop reads CASSSPGQGNYGYTF. CDR3 bases: TGTGCCAGCAGTTCCCCGGGACAGGGGAATTATGGCTACACCTTC.